The 16 T cell receptor beta chains below come from one sample, sequenced in a study of cytomegalovirus exposure and HLA in healthy donors. 60 Vbeta and 13 Jbeta primers were used in PCR. Only in-frame clones appear in the TCRdb table, and some are missing; sequencing was by immunoSEQ multiplex PCR. The sample has more than 95,000 clones, approximately 72% seen once. Material: PBMCs. The receptors stem from a man aged 25 to 40 in good health and CMV-seronegative.

This clone appeared once. The chain has TRBV28 and TRBJ1-6; unclear D gene. V shed 7 bases and J shed 9 bases, with 13 bases lying between them. The CDR3 loop spans 13 amino acids. Germline V gene data show CDR1 as MDHEN and CDR2 as SYDVKM. The CDR3 DNA sequence: TGTGCCAGCATTGAGGGCGCGGGTTCACCCCTCCACTTT. Translated, it gives CASIEGAGSPLHF. Together with reference TRBV28 and TRBJ1-6, the CDR3 gives the full variable domain: DVKVTQSSRYLVKRTGEKVFLECVQDMDHENMFWYRQDPGLGLRLIYFSYDVKMKEKGDIPEGYSVSREKKERFSLILESASTNQTSMYLCASIEGAGSPLHFGNGTRLTVT.

The chain has TRBV27 and TRBJ1-1; D not resolved. The CDR3 consists of 15 residues. V was pared by 6 bases and J by 2 bases, with 16 bases between. In germline, CDR1 is MNHEY, CDR2 SMNVEV (reference sequence). CDR3: CASSFRKAANTEAFF. In DNA form, the CDR3 reads TGTGCCAGCAGCTTCCGAAAGGCGGCTAACACTGAAGCTTTCTTT.

This clone was seen only once. The chain links TRBV6-5 to TRBJ2-7, with 7 bases that match TRBD1. Germline V gene lookup returns CDR1 MNHEY and CDR2 SVGAGI. Trimming at V came to 8 bases and at J to 3 bases, leaving 7 bases not matched to a gene. The CDR3 is 13 amino acids. The CDR3 DNA follows: TGTGCCAGCCAGGCAGGGGGTAACTACGAGCAGTACTTC. Translation gives CASQAGGNYEQYF.

V is TRBV30 and J is TRBJ2-2; TRBD1 might be the D (6 bases). The CDR3 contains 14 residues. CDR1 GTSNPN and CDR2 SVGIG come from the germline V gene (reference sequence). V was trimmed by 5 bases and J by 5 bases, leaving 15 bases between them. Written as DNA, the CDR3 is TGTGCCTGGGAGGAAGGGGGATTAACCGGGGAGCTGTTTTTT. Amino acids: CAWEEGGLTGELFF.

The chain has TRBV9 and TRBJ2-7, with TRBD2 as a possible D gene (5 bases). V was pared by 5 bases and J by 2 bases, with 17 bases between. The germline V gene has CDR1 SGDLS and CDR2 YYNGEE. The CDR3 length is 15 residues. CDR3 nucleotide sequence: TGTGCCAGCAGTCTCAGTGAAAGGAGGACCTACGAGCAGTACTTC. Protein: CASSLSERRTYEQYF.

V usage is TRBV5-4 and J usage is TRBJ1-1; TRBD1 might be the D (5 bases). CDR3 length equals 12 residues. V gave up 7 bases and J gave up 1 base, with 8 bases separating them. Germline CDR1 and CDR2: SGHNT and YYREEE (reference sequence). The CDR3, as DNA: TGTGCCAGCGCAGACAGGAACACTGAAGCTTTCTTT. Translating gives CASADRNTEAFF. The full variable domain, its missing parts supplied by reference TRBV5-4 and TRBJ1-1, is ETGVTQSPTHLIKTRGQQVTLRCSSQSGHNTVSWYQQALGQGPQFIFQYYREEENGRGNFPPRFSGLQFPNYSSELNVNALELDDSALYLCASADRNTEAFFGQGTRLTVV.

There are a few counts of this clone. The chain carries TRBV7-2 and TRBJ1-1, with a possible D match to TRBD1 (6 bases). The CDR3 sequence is 13 residues long. Germline CDR1 reads SGHTA; CDR2 reads FQGNSA. The V and J ends lost 6 bases and 4 bases respectively, with 12 bases between them. This CDR3 is CASRVQGATEAFF. The CDR3 DNA reads as TGTGCCAGCAGGGTACAGGGAGCCACTGAAGCTTTCTTT. The full variable domain, completed using reference TRBV7-2 and TRBJ1-1, is GAGVSQSPSNKVTEKGKDVELRCDPISGHTALYWYRQSLGQGLEFLIYFQGNSAPDKSGLPSDRFSAERTGGSVSTLTIQRTQQEDSAVYLCASRVQGATEAFFGQGTRLTVV.

V usage is TRBV7-8 and J usage is TRBJ1-2; D not certain. V lost 5 bases and J 1 base, leaving 14 bases between the germline ends. The CDR3 totals 15 residues. Germline loops: CDR1 SGHVS, CDR2 FQNEAQ. CDR3 in DNA: TGTGCCAGCAGCCCGACAAGGAACCTTAACTATGGCTACACCTTC. Translated, it gives CASSPTRNLNYGYTF.

The rearrangement links TRBV5-1 to TRBJ2-1; 7 bases map to TRBD1. CDR3 size: 16 residues. Per the germline V gene, CDR1 is SGHRS and CDR2 is YFSETQ. The V segment lost 1 base and the J segment 0 bases; nucleotides outside the gene matches: 4. In nucleotides, the CDR3 is TGCGCCAGCAGCTTGTGGGACAGAAGCTCCTACAATGAGCAGTTCTTC. Its protein is CASSLWDRSSYNEQFF.

The chain recombines TRBV5-1 with TRBJ2-2; 7 bases are a match to TRBD1. After removal of 7 bases from V and 6 bases from J, the junction contained 9 bases not matched to a gene. The CDR3 sequence is 14 residues long. Germline assignment: CDR1 SGHRS and CDR2 YFSETQ. CDR3 sequence reads: CASVIGQGAGELFF. The CDR3 DNA reads TGCGCCAGCGTGATTGGGCAGGGGGCCGGGGAGCTGTTTTTT. Variable domain in full (rest from reference TRBV5-1 and TRBJ2-2): KAGVTQTPRYLIKTRGQQVTLSCSPISGHRSVSWYQQTPGQGLQFLFEYFSETQRNKGNFPGRFSGRQFSNSRSEMNVSTLELGDSALYLCASVIGQGAGELFFGEGSRLTVL.

V is TRBV28 and J is TRBJ2-7, with D hard to call. With 1 base removed from V and 3 bases from J, the gap between germline ends came to 13 bases. This CDR3 has 15 amino acids. Per the germline V gene, CDR1 is MDHEN and CDR2 is SYDVKM. DNA of the CDR3: TGTGCCAGCAGTTTATTAAGTGGGCACCTCTACGAGCAGTACTTC. Its translation is CASSLLSGHLYEQYF.

The chain uses TRBV4-1 and TRBJ1-2; D ambiguous. Germline assignment: CDR1 MGHRA and CDR2 YSYEKL. The CDR3 totals 13 residues. Trimming removed 1 base at V and 0 bases at J, with 3 bases between. CDR3 bases: TGCGCCAGCAGCCAAGCTTCTAACTATGGCTACACCTTC. Protein product: CASSQASNYGYTF.

This clone occurred a few times. The rearrangement uses TRBV6-5 and TRBJ2-7, with 8 bases fitting TRBD1. The CDR3 totals 15 residues. The germline gives CDR1 MNHEY, CDR2 SVGAGI. Trimming at V came to 6 bases and at J to 0 bases, leaving 7 bases not matched to a gene. The chain's CDR3 is CASSAGQGVSYEQYF. CDR3 sequence (DNA): TGTGCCAGCAGCGCCGGACAGGGCGTCTCCTACGAGCAGTACTTC.

V gene TRBV11-3 combines with J gene TRBJ1-5; D might be TRBD1 (6 bases). This CDR3 region has 14 residues. V shed 4 bases and J shed 8 bases, with 15 bases lying between them. Germline-derived CDR1 and CDR2 are SGHNT and YENEEA. The CDR3 spells CASSSEGGQEPQHF. The CDR3 DNA follows: TGTGCCAGCAGCTCCGAAGGGGGTCAGGAGCCCCAGCATTTT.

V usage is TRBV18 and J usage is TRBJ1-1; the D is unclear. V lost 6 bases, J lost 0 bases, and 11 bases lay in between. In germline, CDR1 is KGHSH, CDR2 LQKENI. The CDR3 length is 14 residues. For the CDR3, the DNA is TGTGCCAGCTCTTCGGACTCTATGAACACTGAAGCTTTCTTT. Amino acids: CASSSDSMNTEAFF.

The chain links TRBV7-2 to TRBJ1-1, with 8 bases that match TRBD1. Trimming took 5 bases from V and 4 from J; bases not matched to a gene: 9. Germline V lookup: CDR1 SGHTA, CDR2 FQGNSA. CDR3 size: 15 residues. DNA for the CDR3: TGTGCCAGCAGCGTAACAGGGGGTAGGACCACTGAAGCTTTCTTT. Protein: CASSVTGGRTTEAFF.